Each of the 16 T cell receptor beta chains below was sequenced from the same sample in a study of T cell responses to AZD1222 COVID-19 vaccine. Sequencing used immunoSEQ multiplex PCR; TCRdb keeps in-frame clones, though not all of them. The sample comprises 93,000 or so clones, 91% of which are singletons, and about 41% rests with the top ten. Sequences were derived from peripheral blood, sampled on day 0 of AZD1222 vaccination. These receptors came from an adult in good health.

This clone is a singleton in its sample. This chain connects TRBV7-2 to TRBJ2-1; 8 bases are a match to TRBD2. V lost 1 base, J lost 2 bases, and 1 base stayed unmatched. CDR1 and CDR2 from the germline V gene are SGHTA and FQGNSA. This CDR3 has 15 amino acids. The CDR3 loop is CASSLDGRAYNEQFF. CDR3 DNA sequence: TGTGCCAGCAGCTTAGACGGGAGGGCCTACAATGAGCAGTTCTTC.

This clone appeared a few times. The genes are TRBV12-2 and TRBJ1-5; the D call in the table, TRBD1, was not verified against the DNA. TRBV12-2 is deemed a pseudogene. This CDR3 is built from 17 residues. The CDR3 sequence: CASRLGTGGSGNQPQHF. Written as DNA, the CDR3 is TGTGCAAGTCGCTTAGGGACAGGGGGTTCGGGCAATCAGCCCCAGCATTTT.

CDR3 DNA sequence: TGCGCCAGCAGCTTGGCTCCATCGAACACTGAAGCTTTCTTT. This codes for CASSLAPSNTEAFF. The chain employs TRBV5-1 and TRBJ1-1, with D hard to call. The CDR3 covers 14 residues. Trimming pared 0 bases from V and 1 base from J, leaving 7 bases between. Per germline, CDR1 SGHRS and CDR2 YFSETQ.

The genes are TRBV3-1 (or the pseudogene TRBV3-2) and TRBJ1-1; no definite D call. CDR1 and CDR2 (germline): LGHDT, YNNKEL (reference sequence). Trimming removed 4 bases at V and 0 bases at J, with 9 bases between. This CDR3 region has 14 residues. CDR3 residues: CASSLGSVNTEAFF. The CDR3 bases are TGTGCCAGCAGCCTCGGTAGTGTGAACACTGAAGCTTTCTTT.

The chain employs TRBV19 and TRBJ2-1; D uncertain. Per the germline V gene, CDR1 is LNHDA and CDR2 is SQIVND (reference sequence). CDR3 length equals 13 residues. Trimming took off 7 bases at V and 10 bases at J, with 17 bases between the two ends. CDR3 loop: CASMAVRPGEQFF. The CDR3 region has the DNA TGTGCCAGTATGGCGGTGAGGCCTGGGGAGCAGTTCTTC.

The CDR3 sequence: CASSLDSGTSPLHF. For the CDR3, the DNA is TGCGCCAGCAGCTTGGACTCAGGGACTTCACCCCTCCACTTT. The V and J genes are TRBV5-1 and TRBJ1-6; TRBD1 is a possible D gene (5 bases). Trimming removed 0 bases from V and 9 bases from J, with 10 bases in between. The germline V gene has CDR1 SGHRS and CDR2 YFSETQ. The CDR3 consists of 14 residues.

V gene TRBV5-1 combines with J gene TRBJ2-5; D might be TRBD1 (6 bases). Germline CDR1 and CDR2: SGHRS and YFSETQ. Trimming stripped 3 bases from V and 3 bases from J, with 9 bases between. There are 13 residues in the CDR3. The CDR3 DNA reads TGCGCCAGCAGCTGGACAGAGGAAGAGACCCAGTACTTC. Its protein is CASSWTEEETQYF.

The rearrangement joins TRBV24-1 to TRBJ1-5; 7 positions match TRBD1. J gave up 0 bases and V 3 bases, and 10 bases lay outside the gene matches. Per the germline V gene, CDR1 is KGHDR and CDR2 is SFDVKD. This CDR3 comprises 18 residues. The CDR3 region has the DNA TGTGCCACCAGTGATCAGACAGGGAGGGGTTATAGCAATCAGCCCCAGCATTTT. It encodes CATSDQTGRGYSNQPQHF.

The chain combines TRBV5-6 with TRBJ2-2; D gene uncertain. Trimming pared 0 bases from V and 3 bases from J, leaving 9 bases between. The germline V gene encodes CDR1 SGHDT and CDR2 YYEEEE. There are 15 residues in the CDR3. The CDR3, as DNA: TGTGCCAGCAGCTTGGTTGGGCCATACACCGGGGAGCTGTTTTTT. It codes for CASSLVGPYTGELFF.

This chain uses TRBV6-5 with TRBJ1-2; 8 bases align to TRBD1. This CDR3 has 14 residues. Germline CDR1 reads MNHEY; CDR2 reads SVGAGI. The V gene end was trimmed by 0 bases and the J gene end by 7 bases; junction bases not matched to a gene: 4. The CDR3 DNA is TGTGCCAGCAGTTACTCGGGGACAGGAGTTGGCTACACCTTC. Encoded protein: CASSYSGTGVGYTF.

V and J are TRBV28 and TRBJ1-1, with D hard to call. Germline V gene data show CDR1 as MDHEN and CDR2 as SYDVKM. Trimming took 2 bases from V and 3 from J, leaving 13 bases between them. The CDR3 has 15 residues. CDR3 nucleotide sequence: TGTGCCAGCAGTTTAGACCCAGAATCGCACACTGAAGCTTTCTTT. Residues: CASSLDPESHTEAFF.

This rearrangement joins TRBV10-3 to TRBJ2-7; D might be TRBD1 (6 bases). The germline V gene encodes CDR1 ENHRY and CDR2 SYGVKD. V was shortened by 6 bases and J by 0 bases, with 15 bases between the two germline ends. The length of the CDR3 is 15 residues. The CDR3 DNA is TGTGCCATCAGCCCCGGGACAAAAAACTCCTACGAGCAGTACTTC. Translation: CAISPGTKNSYEQYF.

This rearrangement joins TRBV7-2 to TRBJ2-3; D is unclear. Trimming cost V 0 bases and J 9 bases, with 13 bases left between them. The CDR3 is 14 residues long. Germline CDR1 and CDR2: SGHTA and FQGNSA. The CDR3 sequence is CASSLAQNPGTQYF. Here the CDR3 DNA reads TGTGCCAGCAGCTTAGCGCAAAACCCGGGCACGCAGTATTTT.

The chain recombines TRBV7-2 with TRBJ2-7; the D gene is possibly TRBD1 (6 bases). The CDR3 is made up of 14 amino acids. V shed 3 bases and J shed 3 bases, with 12 bases lying between them. Germline CDR1 SGHTA, CDR2 FQGNSA. The DNA for the CDR3 is TGTGCCAGCAGCTTTGGGCCACAGGGCTACGAGCAGTACTTC. Its protein is CASSFGPQGYEQYF.

The chain combines TRBV5-1 with TRBJ1-1; TRBD1 is a possible D gene (5 bases). V lost 4 bases and J lost 5, with 21 bases in between. This CDR3 comprises 16 residues. CDR1 and CDR2 from the germline V gene are SGHRS and YFSETQ. The CDR3 nucleotides are TGCGCCAGCAGCGGAGGGCAGGGAGGTCGAAAAACTGAAGCTTTCTTT. This sequence encodes CASSGGQGGRKTEAFF.

This chain links TRBV28 with TRBJ1-5; perhaps TRBD1 as D (5 bases). Germline CDR1 reads MDHEN; CDR2 reads SYDVKM. The CDR3 consists of 17 residues. The ends were cut back, 7 bases at V and 5 bases at J, with 24 bases in the middle. CDR3 sequence reads: CASIPYRGEKGHQPQHF. CDR3 nucleotide sequence: TGTGCCAGCATACCCTATCGGGGGGAGAAGGGGCATCAGCCCCAGCATTTT.